The 4 T cell receptor beta chains presented below share a single source sample, sequenced in a study of blood T cell repertoires in COVID-19. The table came from immunoSEQ multiplex PCR; TCRdb's copy has only in-frame clones and leaves some out. The profile shows hundreds of thousands of clones, 88% of them singletons. The sequencing input was PBMCs or T cells enriched from blood (not recorded which). These receptors came from a woman aged 50 to 60 who had recovered from COVID-19.

V usage is TRBV2 and J usage is TRBJ2-1; 10 bases are shared with TRBD2. The V gene's germline CDR1 is SNHLY and CDR2 FYNNEI. The V segment lost 6 bases and the J segment 5 bases; nucleotides outside the gene matches: 4. The CDR3 sequence is 14 residues long. CDR3 sequence: CASSRTSGNNEQFF. In DNA, the CDR3 is TGTGCCAGCAGCCGGACTAGCGGAAACAATGAGCAGTTCTTC.

This sequence joins TRBV7-2 and TRBJ1-6; 9 bases fit TRBD1. Trimming cost V 0 bases and J 9 bases; bases outside gene matches: 3. The germline V gene has CDR1 SGHTA and CDR2 FQGNSA. This CDR3 has 15 residues. In nucleotides, the CDR3 is TGTGCCAGCAGCTTAGCGGGACAGGGTACTTCACCCCTCCACTTT. It specifies CASSLAGQGTSPLHF.

This rearrangement joins TRBV28 to TRBJ2-5, with D unclear. The CDR3 contains 13 residues. Germline CDR1 reads MDHEN; CDR2 reads SYDVKM. V was clipped by 2 bases and J by 4 bases, with 8 bases between them. CDR3 amino acids: CASSLVQPETQYF. CDR3 in DNA: TGTGCCAGCAGTTTAGTACAGCCAGAGACCCAGTACTTC.

The chain has TRBV14 and TRBJ2-7, with D hard to call. Trimming removed 4 bases from V and 7 bases from J, with 11 bases in between. CDR3 length equals 12 residues. CDR1 and CDR2 (germline): SGHDN, FVKESK. DNA for the CDR3: TGTGCCAGCAGCCGACCGGGTGGAGAGCAGTACTTC. This encodes CASSRPGGEQYF.